A single sample is the source of the 30 T cell receptor beta chains below, sequenced in a study of response to subunit inactivated influenza vaccine. A single record per CDR3 protein comes from TCRdb applying MiXCR to the RT-PCR reads. Here the sample spans 530,000 or so distinct CDR3 sequences, approximately 15% being singletons. The sequencing used PBMCs from blood, collected 11 to 12 days after vaccination. Every receptor here comes from a man aged 45-65 years who received an inactivated influenza vaccine.

The chain couples TRBV18 to TRBJ2-3, with 8 bases identical to TRBD2. This CDR3 is built from 17 residues. Germline CDR1 reads KGHSH; CDR2 reads LQKENI. With 0 bases clipped from V and 4 bases from J, the junction kept 9 bases outside the gene matches. CDR3 bases: TGTGCCAGCTCACCACCGAGTTTAGCGGGACGCCCAGATACGCAGTATTTT. As protein: CASSPPSLAGRPDTQYF. Looking up the rest from reference TRBV18 and TRBJ2-3 gives the full variable domain: NAGVMQNPRHLVRRRGQEARLRCSPMKGHSHVYWYRQLPEEGLKFMVYLQKENIIDESGMPKERFSAEFPKEGPSILRIQQVVRGDSAAYFCASSPPSLAGRPDTQYFGPGTRLTVL.

J is TRBJ2-1 and V is TRBV15, with D unclear. Trimming cost V 1 base and J 7 bases, with 11 bases left between them. Germline V gene lookup returns CDR1 LNHNV and CDR2 YYDKDF (reference sequence). This CDR3 is 14 amino acids long. The CDR3 DNA is TGTGCCACCAGCAGAGGGAGAGTCTGGAATGAGCAGTTCTTC. It encodes CATSRGRVWNEQFF.

This clonotype was detected ten times or more. The chain couples TRBV7-6 to TRBJ1-1; no clear D. The CDR3 is made up of 15 amino acids. The V gene lost 0 bases and the J gene lost 3 bases, with 11 bases spanning the gap. Germline V gives CDR1 SGHVS, CDR2 FNYEAQ. The DNA for the CDR3 is TGTGCCAGCAGCTTAGCACCCCCGGCACACACTGAAGCTTTCTTT. It encodes CASSLAPPAHTEAFF.

This clonotype has only a few counts. The chain couples TRBV5-1 to TRBJ2-1, with 9 bases aligning to TRBD1. The CDR3 loop spans 13 amino acids. Germline loops: CDR1 SGHRS, CDR2 YFSETQ. The junction had 6 bases not matched to a gene; V was cut back by 4 bases and J by 10 bases. The CDR3 protein is CASSGGQGGEQFF. The CDR3, as DNA: TGCGCCAGCAGCGGGGGACAGGGCGGGGAGCAGTTCTTC. Based on the CDR3 plus reference TRBV5-1 and TRBJ2-1, the full variable domain is KAGVTQTPRYLIKTRGQQVTLSCSPISGHRSVSWYQQTPGQGLQFLFEYFSETQRNKGNFPGRFSGRQFSNSRSEMNVSTLELGDSALYLCASSGGQGGEQFFGPGTRLTVL.

The chain links TRBV4-1 to TRBJ2-6; 9 bases agree with TRBD1. The germline gives CDR1 MGHRA, CDR2 YSYEKL. V lost 4 bases, J lost 0 bases, and 10 bases stayed unmatched. The CDR3 length is 19 residues. CDR3 sequence: CASSPMGQGSLSGANVLTF. CDR3 coding DNA: TGCGCCAGCAGCCCCATGGGACAGGGATCCCTCTCTGGGGCCAACGTCCTGACTTTC.

In its sample, this clonotype was seen a few times. The chain joins TRBV7-8 to TRBJ2-5; possibly TRBD2 for D (6 bases). The ends were cut back, 4 bases at V and 4 bases at J, with 10 bases in the middle. The CDR3 length is 13 residues. Per germline, CDR1 SGHVS and CDR2 FQNEAQ. The CDR3 DNA reads TGTGCCAGCAGCTCGGGACTCACAGAGACCCAGTACTTC. It codes for CASSSGLTETQYF.

CDR3 sequence reads: CASSEPVGRSRELFF. The CDR3 DNA reads as TGTGCCAGCAGTGAACCAGTGGGCCGGTCGCGGGAGCTGTTTTTT. This chain uses TRBV6-1 with TRBJ2-2; D gene uncertain. Germline lookup yields CDR1 MNHNS and CDR2 SASEGT. The V end was cut by 2 bases, the J end by 9 bases, with 16 bases between. CDR3 size: 15 residues.

V and J are TRBV6-2 or TRBV6-3 and TRBJ2-1; no clear D gene. V lost 1 base to trimming and J lost 9 bases, with 13 bases between them. The CDR3 runs 14 residues. The germline CDR1 and CDR2 sequences are MNHEY and SVGEGT. The CDR3 here is CASSYYQVGSEQFF. The CDR3 DNA reads TGTGCCAGCAGTTACTATCAGGTCGGCAGTGAGCAGTTCTTC.

The table lists this clonotype with a few counts. The junction does not match germline at one end; this may be a read error. The chain couples TRBV4-2 to TRBJ2-7; possible D gene TRBD1, 7 bases. The germline V gene encodes CDR1 LGHNA and CDR2 YNFKEQ. The CDR3 runs 16 residues. DNA for the CDR3: TGTGCCAGCAGTCAAGAAGCGGCGGGACAGACCCACGAGCAGTACTTC. Translated: CASSQEAAGQTHEQYF.

The CDR3 sequence is CASSQGTGTNQPQHF. DNA for the CDR3: TGTGCCAGCAGCCAAGGGACAGGCACCAATCAGCCCCAGCATTTT. The chain uses TRBV3-1 and TRBJ1-5; the match to TRBD1 covers 7 bases. CDR1 and CDR2 from the germline V gene are LGHDT and YNNKEL (reference sequence). This CDR3 has 15 residues. After removal of 1 base from V and 3 bases from J, the junction contained 3 bases not matched to a gene.

The genes are TRBV14 and TRBJ2-1, with 8 bases fitting TRBD2. Germline V gene data show CDR1 as SGHDN and CDR2 as FVKESK. Losses at the gene ends were 2 bases for V and 13 bases for J; bases not matched to a gene: 4. The CDR3 spans 12 residues. The CDR3 DNA sequence: TGTGCCAGCAGCCAAAGGCGGGAGGTACAGTTCTTC. Translating it yields CASSQRREVQFF.

The chain uses TRBV19 and TRBJ2-7; 7 nucleotides agree with TRBD1. The CDR3 spans 15 residues. Trimming took 6 bases from V and 3 from J; bases not matched to a gene: 11. CDR1 is LNHDA, CDR2 SQIVND, per germline (reference sequence). The CDR3 sequence is CASRRDGTVGYEQYF. The CDR3 DNA follows: TGTGCCAGTAGACGCGACGGGACAGTTGGCTACGAGCAGTACTTC.

This clonotype was seen a handful of times. The V call is TRBV6-2 or TRBV6-3, the J call TRBJ1-2; D remains ambiguous. This CDR3 spans 13 amino acids. Germline values: CDR1 MNHEY, CDR2 SVGEGT. V was trimmed by 0 bases and J by 8 bases, leaving 10 bases between them. The CDR3 loop is CASSYSGIGGYTF. The CDR3 bases are TGTGCCAGCAGTTACTCGGGAATAGGCGGCTACACCTTC.

CDR3 DNA: TGTGCCAGCAGCCCCCACGGTCGGGGGGTCGTTTTACCCTACGAGCAGTACTTC. Translated: CASSPHGRGVVLPYEQYF. This chain joins TRBV3-1 and TRBJ2-7; 7 bases are a match to TRBD2. The CDR3 is made up of 18 amino acids. Germline CDR1 LGHDT, CDR2 YNNKEL (reference sequence). Trimming took 4 bases from V and 2 from J; bases not matched to a gene: 17.

This clonotype was observed a few times. This rearrangement joins TRBV7-2 to TRBJ2-7; no firm D call. There are 12 residues in the CDR3. Per the germline V gene, CDR1 is SGHTA and CDR2 is FQGNSA. Trimming took off 6 bases at V and 6 bases at J, with 12 bases between the two ends. The CDR3 reads CASRPLAGEQYF. For the CDR3, the DNA is TGTGCCAGCAGACCCCTGGCCGGCGAGCAGTACTTC.

The chain couples TRBV12-3 or TRBV12-4 to TRBJ2-3; 10 bases map to TRBD2. This CDR3 is 17 amino acids long. Trimming removed 6 bases from V and 2 bases from J; junction bases left unmatched: 11. The CDR3 DNA follows: TGTGCCAGCAGAACTGTTAGCGGGGGGAAGAACACAGATACGCAGTATTTT. This codes for CASRTVSGGKNTDTQYF.

This clonotype has ten or more counts. V gene TRBV4-3 combines with J gene TRBJ2-3; D not certain. Germline V lookup: CDR1 LGHNA, CDR2 YSLEER. Trimming pared 1 base from V and 5 bases from J, leaving 10 bases between. This CDR3 is 14 amino acids long. CDR3 residues: CASSQGGGGDTQYF. The CDR3 DNA reads TGCGCCAGCAGCCAAGGTGGTGGTGGAGATACGCAGTATTTT.

The chain couples TRBV19 to TRBJ2-7, with 11 bases aligning to TRBD1. CDR1 LNHDA and CDR2 SQIVND come from the germline V gene (reference sequence). The V segment lost 4 bases and the J segment 4 bases; nucleotides outside the gene matches: 9. The CDR3 is 16 amino acids. This CDR3 reads CASSKGQGAISYEQYF. The DNA of the CDR3 is TGTGCCAGTAGTAAAGGACAGGGGGCGATTTCGTACGAGCAGTACTTC. The full variable domain, rest sourced from reference TRBV19 and TRBJ2-7, is DGGITQSPKYLFRKEGQNVTLSCEQNLNHDAMYWYRQDPGQGLRLIYYSQIVNDFQKGDIAEGYSVSREKKESFPLTVTSAQKNPTAFYLCASSKGQGAISYEQYFGPGTRLTVT.

In its sample, this clonotype was seen a few times. The J gene is TRBJ2-1, the V gene TRBV15, with TRBD1 matching 9 bases. The V and J ends lost 7 bases and 9 bases, in that order; junction bases with no gene match: 10. Germline V lookup: CDR1 LNHNV, CDR2 YYDKDF (reference sequence). This CDR3 has 14 residues. The chain's CDR3 is CATTPIGTGSEQFF. The CDR3 DNA follows: TGTGCCACCACCCCGATCGGGACAGGGAGTGAGCAGTTCTTC.

This clonotype was counted many times. This sequence joins TRBV7-9 and TRBJ2-5; the D gene is possibly TRBD2 (5 bases). This CDR3 spans 13 amino acids. The germline gives CDR1 SEHNR, CDR2 FQNEAQ (reference sequence). The V end lost 1 base, the J end lost 4 bases, and 7 bases lay between the germline ends. CDR3 nucleotides: TGTGCCAGCAGCTTAGGAGGGTTAGAGACCCAGTACTTC. Translating it yields CASSLGGLETQYF.

This clonotype was found a few times. V usage is TRBV3-1 and J usage is TRBJ2-2; D is uncertain. Germline-derived CDR1 and CDR2 are LGHDT and YNNKEL (reference sequence). V was pared by 0 bases and J by 3 bases, with 11 bases between. This CDR3 has 16 residues. CDR3 amino acids: CASSQDLRVHTGELFF. The DNA of the CDR3 is TGTGCCAGCAGCCAAGATCTACGGGTCCACACCGGGGAGCTGTTTTTT.

This chain uses TRBV30 with TRBJ2-2; perhaps TRBD1 as D (6 bases). V was cut by 6 bases and J by 5 bases, with 16 bases left in between. The CDR3 extends over 14 amino acids. Germline V gives CDR1 GTSNPN, CDR2 SVGIG (reference sequence). CDR3 in DNA: TGTGCCTGCAAACAGGGCAGGGTAACCGGGGAGCTGTTTTTT. It is translated as CACKQGRVTGELFF.

J is TRBJ2-1 and V is TRBV7-6, with D possibly TRBD2 on 6 matching bases. Germline loops: CDR1 SGHVS, CDR2 FNYEAQ. The CDR3 loop spans 13 amino acids. Trimming pared 1 base from V and 9 bases from J, leaving 10 bases between. As DNA, the CDR3 is TGTGCCAGCAGCTTAGGACTAGTAAGTGAGCAGTTCTTC. Residues: CASSLGLVSEQFF.

The chain uses TRBV11-2 and TRBJ2-5; 9 bases fit TRBD2. The CDR3 has 15 amino acids. V was pared by 1 base and J by 5 bases, with 5 bases of the junction left unmatched. Germline CDR1 and CDR2: SGHAT and FQNNGV. As DNA, the CDR3 is TGTGCCAGCAGCTTAGGAGCGGGAGGTGTGGAGACCCAGTACTTC. Translated: CASSLGAGGVETQYF. Complete variable domain (other parts from reference TRBV11-2 and TRBJ2-5): EAGVAQSPRYKIIEKRQSVAFWCNPISGHATLYWYQQILGQGPKLLIQFQNNGVVDDSQLPKDRFSAERLKGVDSTLKIQPAKLEDSAVYLCASSLGAGGVETQYFGPGTRLLVL.

This clonotype was observed at least ten times. V and J are TRBV7-2 and TRBJ2-5; no reliable D call. The germline V and J ends were trimmed by 1 base and 7 bases, with 10 bases remaining between them. Germline V gene data show CDR1 as SGHTA and CDR2 as FQGNSA. This CDR3 is 13 amino acids long. This chain's CDR3 is CASSLEKFGTQYF. Written as DNA, the CDR3 is TGTGCCAGCAGCTTAGAGAAATTTGGGACCCAGTACTTC.

This clonotype was seen only a few times. The V gene is TRBV12-3 or TRBV12-4, the J gene TRBJ2-5; D perhaps matches TRBD2 (6 bases). Trimming took 5 bases from V and 4 from J, leaving 20 bases between them. The CDR3 is 16 residues long. The CDR3 spells CASSGGRQGGVETQYF. CDR3 sequence (DNA): TGTGCCAGCAGTGGGGGTAGGCAGGGCGGGGTAGAGACCCAGTACTTC.

V gene TRBV5-5 combines with J gene TRBJ1-5, with TRBD1 identical over 8 bases. V gave up 4 bases and J gave up 6 bases; unmatched junction bases: 3. CDR3 length: 13 residues. The V gene's germline CDR1 is SGHKS and CDR2 YYEKEE (reference sequence). CDR3 DNA: TGTGCCAGCAGCACGACAGGGGTTCAGCCCCAGCATTTT. It encodes CASSTTGVQPQHF.

The sample holds a few counts of this clonotype. V gene TRBV12-3 or TRBV12-4 combines with J gene TRBJ2-5, with TRBD2 identical over 10 bases. This CDR3 is built from 17 residues. The V segment lost 6 bases and the J segment 4 bases; nucleotides outside the gene matches: 14. As DNA, the CDR3 is TGTGCCAGCAGCCTAGAGGTAGCGGGGGGACTACTAGAGACCCAGTACTTC. Amino acids: CASSLEVAGGLLETQYF.

V is TRBV10-3 and J is TRBJ2-7; TRBD1 matches at 7 bases. The CDR3 is 14 residues long. The ends lost 11 bases at V and 2 bases at J; junction bases unmatched: 12. The germline gives CDR1 ENHRY, CDR2 SYGVKD. This CDR3 is CASKRTGEAYEQYF. The CDR3 DNA reads TGTGCCTCTAAAAGGACAGGTGAAGCCTACGAGCAGTACTTC.

This clonotype has more than one count but fewer than ten. The J gene is TRBJ2-3, the V gene TRBV24-1; 7 bases match TRBD1. Germline V gives CDR1 KGHDR, CDR2 SFDVKD. The CDR3 runs 16 residues. V gave up 1 base and J gave up 6 bases; unmatched junction bases: 9. The CDR3 sequence is CATSDFEGAAVDTQYF. The CDR3 DNA reads as TGTGCCACCAGTGATTTCGAGGGGGCGGCAGTGGATACGCAGTATTTT.